The sequence of this T cell receptor beta chain was determined in a study of control samples from healthy donors and cancer patients. The CDR3 has 13 residues. With 5 bases removed from V and 5 bases from J, the gap between germline ends came to 12 bases. Repertoires were generated with immunoSEQ multiplex PCR, while TCRdb's copy carries only in-frame clones and drops some. The sample lists approximately 140,000 clones, around 90% occurring once. The V call is TRBV12-3 or TRBV12-4, the J call TRBJ1-2; maybe TRBD1 (5 bases). The source material was blood. The clonotype originates from a man younger than 35 in good health. Here the CDR3 DNA reads TGTGCCAGCAGTCCCGGACAAATTTATGGCTACACCTTC. Translating gives CASSPGQIYGYTF.